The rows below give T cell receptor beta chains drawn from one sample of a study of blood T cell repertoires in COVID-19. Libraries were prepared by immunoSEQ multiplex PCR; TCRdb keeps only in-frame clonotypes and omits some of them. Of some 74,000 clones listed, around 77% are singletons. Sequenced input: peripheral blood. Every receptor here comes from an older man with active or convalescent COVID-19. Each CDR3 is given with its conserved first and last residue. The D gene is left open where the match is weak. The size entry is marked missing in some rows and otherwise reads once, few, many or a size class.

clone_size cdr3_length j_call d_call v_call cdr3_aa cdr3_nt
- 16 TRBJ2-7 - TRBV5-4 CANALQASGSLYEQYF TGTGCCAACGCATTACAGGCCTCCGGGTCTCTCTACGAGCAGTACTTC
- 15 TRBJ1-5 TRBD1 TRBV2 CASSEDRQDRAPQHF TGTGCCAGCAGTGAAGACCGACAGGACAGGGCGCCCCAGCATTTT
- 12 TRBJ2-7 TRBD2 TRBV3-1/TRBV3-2 CASSQGEGEQYF TGTGCCAGCAGCCAGGGGGAGGGCGAGCAGTACTTC
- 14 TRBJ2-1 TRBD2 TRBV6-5 CASRRERGLGEQFF TGTGCCAGCCGCCGGGAGCGGGGATTAGGTGAGCAGTTCTTC
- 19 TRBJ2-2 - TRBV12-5 CASGLPIQGRTANTGELFF TGTGCTAGTGGTTTGCCAATTCAGGGTCGGACAGCGAACACCGGGGAGCTGTTTTTT
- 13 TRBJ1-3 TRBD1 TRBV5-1 CASSSDRQNTIYF TGCGCCAGCAGCTCGGACAGGCAAAACACCATATATTTT
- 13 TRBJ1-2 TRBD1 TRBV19 CASTPTGNYGYTF TGTGCCAGTACCCCGACAGGGAACTATGGCTACACCTTC
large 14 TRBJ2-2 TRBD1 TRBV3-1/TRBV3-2 CASSQRQGVGELFF TGTGCCAGCAGCCAGAGACAGGGGGTCGGGGAGCTGTTTTTT
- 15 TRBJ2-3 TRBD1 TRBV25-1 CASSEWDRGTDTQYF TGTGCCAGCAGTGAATGGGACAGGGGTACAGATACGCAGTATTTT
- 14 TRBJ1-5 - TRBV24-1 CATSREGANQPQHF TGTGCCACCAGTCGCGAGGGAGCTAATCAGCCCCAGCATTTT